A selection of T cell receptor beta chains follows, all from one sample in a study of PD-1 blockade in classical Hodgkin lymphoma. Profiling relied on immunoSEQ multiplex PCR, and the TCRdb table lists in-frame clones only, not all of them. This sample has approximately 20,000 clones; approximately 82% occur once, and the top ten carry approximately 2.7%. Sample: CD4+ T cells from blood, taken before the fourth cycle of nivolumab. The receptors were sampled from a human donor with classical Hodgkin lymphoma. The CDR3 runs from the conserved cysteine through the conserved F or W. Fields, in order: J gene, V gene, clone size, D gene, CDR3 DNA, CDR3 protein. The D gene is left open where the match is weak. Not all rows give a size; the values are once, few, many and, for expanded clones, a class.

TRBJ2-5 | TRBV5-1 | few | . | TGCGCCAGCAGCTTGGGACAGGTGAATTTGCAAGAGACCCAGTACTTC | CASSLGQVNLQETQYF
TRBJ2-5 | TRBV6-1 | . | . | TGTGCCAGCAGCGCCGTGGAGACCCAGTACTTC | CASSAVETQYF
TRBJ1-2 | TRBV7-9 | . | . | TGTGCCAGCAGCTCGGGACTCCAGGGCTACACCTTC | CASSSGLQGYTF
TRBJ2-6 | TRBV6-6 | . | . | TGTGCCAGCAGTTTATCAGTATCTGGGGCCAACGTCCTGACTTTC | CASSLSVSGANVLTF
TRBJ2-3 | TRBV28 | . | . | TGTGCCAGCAGTTTAGACAGGGCGGGGGCCAGCACAGATACGCAGTATTTT | CASSLDRAGASTDTQYF
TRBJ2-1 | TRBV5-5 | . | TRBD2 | TGTGCCAGCAGCTTGGGCGGGAGTCCGAGTTACAATGAGCAGTTCTTC | CASSLGGSPSYNEQFF
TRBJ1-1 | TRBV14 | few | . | TGTGCCAGCAGCTTACTCACTGAAGCTTTCTTT | CASSLLTEAFF
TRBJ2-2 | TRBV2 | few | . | TGTGCCAGCAGTGAAGTCCCGGGGAACACCGGGGAGCTGTTTTTT | CASSEVPGNTGELFF
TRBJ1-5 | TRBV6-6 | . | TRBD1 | TGTGCCAGCAGTCCGGGACAGCTGGGCAATCAGCCCCAGCATTTT | CASSPGQLGNQPQHF
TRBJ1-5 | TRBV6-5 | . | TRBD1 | TGTGCCAGCAGGACAGGACAGGGCCGCCAGCCCCAGCATTTT | CASRTGQGRQPQHF
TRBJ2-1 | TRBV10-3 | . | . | TGTGCCATCAAAGCGGATTCCTACAATGAGCAGTTCTTC | CAIKADSYNEQFF
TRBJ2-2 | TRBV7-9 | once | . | TGTGCCAGCAGCTTCGAGGCAGGGGCTGCCGGGGAGCTGTTTTTT | CASSFEAGAAGELFF
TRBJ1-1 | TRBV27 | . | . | TGTGCCAGCAGTTTACAGGGGACATTGACTGAAGCTTTCTTT | CASSLQGTLTEAFF